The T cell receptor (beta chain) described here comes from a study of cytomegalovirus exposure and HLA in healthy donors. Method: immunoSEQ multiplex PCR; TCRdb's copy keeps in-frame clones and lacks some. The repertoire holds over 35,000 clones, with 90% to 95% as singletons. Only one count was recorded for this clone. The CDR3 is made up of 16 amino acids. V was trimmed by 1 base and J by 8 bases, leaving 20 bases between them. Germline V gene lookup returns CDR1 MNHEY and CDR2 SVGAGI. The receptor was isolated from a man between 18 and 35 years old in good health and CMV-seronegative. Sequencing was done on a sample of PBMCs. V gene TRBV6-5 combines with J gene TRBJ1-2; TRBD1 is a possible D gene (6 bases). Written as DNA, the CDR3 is TGTGCCAGCAGTTACTGGGGGACACCCGGAAATGAGGGCTACACCTTC. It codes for CASSYWGTPGNEGYTF.